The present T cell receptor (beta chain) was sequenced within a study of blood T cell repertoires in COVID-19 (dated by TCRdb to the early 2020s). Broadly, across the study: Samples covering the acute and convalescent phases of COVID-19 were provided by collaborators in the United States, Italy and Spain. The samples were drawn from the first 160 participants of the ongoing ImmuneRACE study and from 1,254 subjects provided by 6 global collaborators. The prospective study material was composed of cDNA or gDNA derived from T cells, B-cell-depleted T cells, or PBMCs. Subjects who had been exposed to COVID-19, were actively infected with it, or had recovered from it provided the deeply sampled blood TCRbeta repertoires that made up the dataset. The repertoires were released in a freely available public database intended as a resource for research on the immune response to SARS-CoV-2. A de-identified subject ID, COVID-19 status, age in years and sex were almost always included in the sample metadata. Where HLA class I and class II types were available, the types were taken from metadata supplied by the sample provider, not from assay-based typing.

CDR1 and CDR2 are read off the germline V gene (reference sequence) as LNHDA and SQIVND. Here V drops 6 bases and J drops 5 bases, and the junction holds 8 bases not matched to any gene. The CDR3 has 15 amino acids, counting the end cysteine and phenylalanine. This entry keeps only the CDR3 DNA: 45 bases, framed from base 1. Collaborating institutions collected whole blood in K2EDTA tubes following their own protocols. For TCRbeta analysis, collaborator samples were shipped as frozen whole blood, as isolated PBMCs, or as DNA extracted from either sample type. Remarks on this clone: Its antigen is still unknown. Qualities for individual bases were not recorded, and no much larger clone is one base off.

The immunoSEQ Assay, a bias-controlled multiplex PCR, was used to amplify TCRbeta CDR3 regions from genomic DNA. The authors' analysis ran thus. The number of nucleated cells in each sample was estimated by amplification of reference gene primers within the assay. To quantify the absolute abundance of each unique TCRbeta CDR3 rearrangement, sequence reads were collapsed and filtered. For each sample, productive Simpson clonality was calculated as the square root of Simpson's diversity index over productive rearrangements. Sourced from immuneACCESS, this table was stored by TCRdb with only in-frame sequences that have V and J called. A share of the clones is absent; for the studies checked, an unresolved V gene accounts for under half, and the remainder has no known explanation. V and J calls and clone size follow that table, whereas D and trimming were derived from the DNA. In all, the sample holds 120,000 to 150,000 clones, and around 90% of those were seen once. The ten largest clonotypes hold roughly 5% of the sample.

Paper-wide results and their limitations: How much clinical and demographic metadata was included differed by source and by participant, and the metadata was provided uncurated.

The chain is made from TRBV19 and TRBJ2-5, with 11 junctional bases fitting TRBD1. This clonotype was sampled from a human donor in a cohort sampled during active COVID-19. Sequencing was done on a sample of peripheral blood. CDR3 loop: CASSRTGGAYETQYF. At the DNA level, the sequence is TGTGCCAGTAGCCGGACAGGGGGCGCATACGAGACCCAGTACTTC.